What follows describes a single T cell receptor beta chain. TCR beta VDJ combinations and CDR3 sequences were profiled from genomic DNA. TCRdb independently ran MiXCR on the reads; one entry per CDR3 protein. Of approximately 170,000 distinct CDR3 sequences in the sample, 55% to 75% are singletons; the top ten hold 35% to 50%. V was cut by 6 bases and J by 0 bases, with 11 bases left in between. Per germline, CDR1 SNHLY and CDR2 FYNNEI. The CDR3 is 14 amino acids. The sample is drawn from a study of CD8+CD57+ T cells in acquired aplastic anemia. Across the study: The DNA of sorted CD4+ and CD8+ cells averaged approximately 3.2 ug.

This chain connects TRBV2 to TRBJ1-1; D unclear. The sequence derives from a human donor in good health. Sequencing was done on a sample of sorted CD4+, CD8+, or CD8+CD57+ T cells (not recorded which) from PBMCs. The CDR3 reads CASSRGVMNTEAFF. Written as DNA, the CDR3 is TGTGCCAGCAGCCGTGGGGTTATGAACACTGAAGCTTTCTTT.